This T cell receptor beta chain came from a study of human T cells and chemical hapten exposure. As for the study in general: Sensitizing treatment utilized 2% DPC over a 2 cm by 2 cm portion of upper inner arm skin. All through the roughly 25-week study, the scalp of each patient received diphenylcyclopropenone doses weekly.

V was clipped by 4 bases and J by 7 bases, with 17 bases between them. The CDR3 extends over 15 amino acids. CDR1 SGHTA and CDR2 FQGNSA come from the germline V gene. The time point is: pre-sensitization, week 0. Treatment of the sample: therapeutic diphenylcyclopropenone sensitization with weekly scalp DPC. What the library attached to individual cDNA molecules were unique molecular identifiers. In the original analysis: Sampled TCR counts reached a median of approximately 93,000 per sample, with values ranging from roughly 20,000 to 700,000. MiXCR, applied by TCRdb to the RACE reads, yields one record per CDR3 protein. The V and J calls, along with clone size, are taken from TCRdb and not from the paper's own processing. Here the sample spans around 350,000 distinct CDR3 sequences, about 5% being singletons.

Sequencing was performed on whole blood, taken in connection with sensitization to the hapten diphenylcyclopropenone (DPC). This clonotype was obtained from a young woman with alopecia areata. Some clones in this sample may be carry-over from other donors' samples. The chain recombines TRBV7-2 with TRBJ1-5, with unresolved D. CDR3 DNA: TGTGCCAGCAGCTACACTCAAGGCGGGGAACAGCCCCAGCATTTT. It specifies CASSYTQGGEQPQHF.